This entry lists 3 T cell receptor beta chains sequenced from one sample in a study of beta chain features in type 1 diabetes listed by TCRdb under 2018. Library construction relied on the immunoSEQ multiplex PCR assay. The High Capacity cDNA Reverse Transcription Kit was used to reverse transcribe all of the isolated RNA, meaning that expressed TCRB transcripts were what got sequenced. TCRdb's version of the immuneACCESS table is confined to in-frame rearrangements and falls short of the full clone set. An unresolved V gene accounts for under half of the shortfall where checked; the remainder is of unknown origin. This sample comprises over 200,000 clones, approximately 10% of them detected only once. More than 0.015% of the sample lies in the top ten. Paper-wide results and their limitations: In all four CD4+ subsets, TCRB CDR3 length was moderately but significantly shorter in type 1 diabetes patients.

Their specific antigens are unknown. Specimen: naive CD4+ T cells from blood. Explained via the paper, the cell subset or site label denotes: true naive CD4+ T cells. Receptor source: a man aged 25 to 40 with type 1 diabetes.

The rearrangement joins TRBV28 to TRBJ1-4; tentative D call: TRBD1 (5 bases). Germline V lookup: CDR1 MDHEN, CDR2 SYDVKM. This CDR3 has 15 amino acids. The V end was cut by 6 bases, the J end by 4 bases, with 15 bases between. The CDR3 spells CASSLVTAGNEKLFF. CDR3 coding DNA: TGTGCCAGCAGCCTGGTGACAGCCGGTAATGAAAAACTGTTTTTT.

The V call is TRBV7-6, the J call TRBJ2-7; weak D call: TRBD1 (5 bases). V was clipped by 4 bases and J by 2 bases, with 9 bases between them. This CDR3 spans 13 amino acids. CDR1 and CDR2 (germline): SGHVS, FNYEAQ. The CDR3 loop is CASSSIRAYEQYF. For the CDR3, the DNA is TGTGCCAGCAGCTCAATCAGGGCCTACGAGCAGTACTTC.

A few counts support this clone. The chain has TRBV7-3 and TRBJ2-1; possible D gene TRBD1, 6 bases. V gave up 5 bases and J gave up 10 bases, with 15 bases separating them. Per germline, CDR1 SGHTA and CDR2 FQGTGA. This CDR3 has 13 amino acids. The CDR3 sequence: CASSLQTRGEQFF. The DNA of the CDR3 is TGTGCCAGCAGCCTCCAAACGAGGGGGGAGCAGTTCTTC.